Below, 8 T cell receptor beta chains from the same sample are listed, as sequenced in a study of blood T cell repertoires in COVID-19. Assay used: immunoSEQ multiplex PCR; TCRdb lists only in-frame clones, some missing. The sample has about 67,000 clones, more than 75% seen once. Sequenced sample: peripheral blood. These TCRs come from a man in his forties or fifties with active COVID-19.

The V gene is TRBV27, the J gene TRBJ1-2; D may be TRBD1 (6 bases). The CDR3 contains 13 residues. The V end was cut by 4 bases, the J end by 6 bases, with 12 bases between. CDR1 is MNHEY and CDR2 is SMNVEV in the germline V gene (reference sequence). Written as DNA, the CDR3 is TGTGCCAGCAGTTCAAACAACAGGGATGGCTACACCTTC. Its protein is CASSSNNRDGYTF.

This clone came up once. The chain uses TRBV19 and TRBJ2-1; D uncertain. This CDR3 has 14 residues. CDR1 LNHDA and CDR2 SQIVND come from the germline V gene (reference sequence). V lost 1 base, J lost 3 bases, and 7 bases lay in between. The CDR3 DNA sequence: TGTGCCAGTAGTATAGTTCCAGTCTACAATGAGCAGTTCTTC. This gives the protein CASSIVPVYNEQFF.

The genes are TRBV2 and TRBJ2-1, with 7 bases matching TRBD2. The CDR3 runs 13 residues. Germline V gives CDR1 SNHLY, CDR2 FYNNEI. V shed 11 bases, J shed 7 bases, and the junction held 11 bases outside the gene matches. DNA for the CDR3: TGTGCCGGGGCGGCGGGAGAATTTAATGAGCAGTTCTTC. It translates to CAGAAGEFNEQFF.

The CDR3 DNA sequence: TGCGCCAGCCGCCGGGGGCGGGAGAGGGAGCATGAGCAGTTCTTC. Translating gives CASRRGREREHEQFF. The V gene is TRBV5-1, the J gene TRBJ2-1, with a weak D call TRBD2 (7 bases). This CDR3 is 15 amino acids long. The V and J ends lost 7 bases and 8 bases respectively, with 22 bases between them. CDR1 and CDR2 from the germline V gene are SGHRS and YFSETQ.

The chain combines TRBV7-9 with TRBJ1-6, with TRBD1 matching 8 bases. There are 17 residues in the CDR3. Looked up from germline, CDR1 is SEHNR and CDR2 is FQNEAQ (reference sequence). V shed 5 bases and J 6 bases; nucleotides not matched to a gene: 12. CDR3 in amino acids: CASSPSGRTGRNSPLHF. In DNA form, the CDR3 reads TGTGCCAGCAGCCCGAGCGGGCGGACAGGGCGTAATTCACCCCTCCACTTT.

The genes are TRBV7-8 and TRBJ2-1; TRBD1 aligns across 9 bases. The trim removed 3 bases at V and 9 bases at J, leaving 9 bases unmatched. CDR3 length: 15 residues. Looked up from germline, CDR1 is SGHVS and CDR2 is FQNEAQ. The CDR3 protein is CASSLTGGPSTEQFF. In DNA, the CDR3 is TGTGCCAGCAGCTTGACAGGGGGACCTAGCACTGAGCAGTTCTTC. Variable domain in full (rest from reference TRBV7-8 and TRBJ2-1): GAGVSQSPRYKVAKRGQDVALRCDPISGHVSLFWYQQALGQGPEFLTYFQNEAQLDKSGLPSDRFFAERPEGSVSTLKIQRTQQEDSAVYLCASSLTGGPSTEQFFGPGTRLTVL.

This sequence joins TRBV12-3 or TRBV12-4 and TRBJ1-2, with 8 bases identical to TRBD1. The CDR3 is made up of 13 amino acids. Unmatched junction bases numbered 6, after V lost 5 bases and J lost 7 bases. For the CDR3, the DNA is TGTGCCAGCAGTCCCAAGGACAGGGTTGGCTACACCTTC. Amino acid sequence: CASSPKDRVGYTF.

The gene calls are TRBV6-6 and TRBJ2-2; 10 nucleotides match TRBD1. This CDR3 is built from 16 residues. The V segment lost 0 bases and the J segment 7 bases; nucleotides outside the gene matches: 5. Germline CDR1 MNHNY, CDR2 SVGAGI (reference sequence). DNA for the CDR3: TGTGCCAGCAGTTACTCGGACAGGGGGGACAGCGGGGAGCTGTTTTTT. Translation: CASSYSDRGDSGELFF.